This is a list of T cell receptor beta chains from one sample in a study of blood T cell repertoires in COVID-19. Sequenced by immunoSEQ multiplex PCR; TCRdb stores in-frame clones only, minus some. The data contain under 250,000 clones, around 86% of them singletons. The sequenced sample consisted of peripheral blood. Receptor source: a woman aged 55-69 years who had recovered from COVID-19. The CDR3 runs from the conserved cysteine through the conserved F or W. A D gene is named only where the DNA matches it firmly. Clone size, where shown, is once, few, many, or a class for clones that have expanded.

d_gene	v_gene	abundance	j_gene	CDR3nt	CDR3aa
TRBD1	TRBV28	-	TRBJ1-2	TGTGCCAGTAAAAACAGGGGGGATGGCTATGGCTACACCTTC	CASKNRGDGYGYTF
-	TRBV4-2	few	TRBJ2-1	TGTGCCAGCAGCCAAATTGTCCCCGCAGGGCCCAATGAGCAGTTCTTC	CASSQIVPAGPNEQFF
-	TRBV15	few	TRBJ1-1	TGTGCCACCAGCAGAGGGGGAACAGGGAACACTGAAGCTTTCTTT	CATSRGGTGNTEAFF
TRBD1	TRBV28	-	TRBJ1-3	TGTGCCAGCAGTACCCTCCGGGACAGGGGACTAAACACCATATATTTT	CASSTLRDRGLNTIYF
TRBD1	TRBV18	-	TRBJ1-2	TGTGCCAGCTCACCGCCGGGACAGGGGCTTTATGGCTACACCTTC	CASSPPGQGLYGYTF
TRBD1	TRBV2	-	TRBJ2-6	TGTGCCAAAACCACCTTGGGACAGGTGAACCTCTCTGGGGCCAACGTCCTGACTTTC	CAKTTLGQVNLSGANVLTF
-	TRBV28	-	TRBJ1-1	TGTGCCAGCAGTACTCCCGGGACATGGAATGAAGCTTTCTTT	CASSTPGTWNEAFF
TRBD1	TRBV7-9	-	TRBJ1-2	TGTGCCAGCAGCCCCACGGGACAGGGTTCCCCTGGCTACACCTTC	CASSPTGQGSPGYTF
TRBD2	TRBV14	-	TRBJ2-3	TGTGCCAGCAGCCCCCTAGCGGGGGGCCGATGGGGAGATACGCAGTATTTT	CASSPLAGGRWGDTQYF
TRBD2	TRBV5-4	-	TRBJ2-3	TGTGCCAGCAGCTTGTTACTAGCGGGGGGGGGAGCAGATACGCAGTATTTT	CASSLLLAGGGADTQYF
TRBD2	TRBV7-6	-	TRBJ2-1	TGTGCCAGCAGCAGAACTAGCGGGGTATCCTACAATGAGCAGTTCTTC	CASSRTSGVSYNEQFF
TRBD2	TRBV5-1	-	TRBJ2-3	TGCGCCAGCAGCACGGGACTAGCGGCTAGCACAGATACGCAGTATTTT	CASSTGLAASTDTQYF
-	TRBV11-2	-	TRBJ2-5	TGTGCCAGCAGCCCACTAGGTTTGTACCAAGAGACCCAGTACTTC	CASSPLGLYQETQYF
TRBD2	TRBV5-1	-	TRBJ2-5	TGCGCCAGCAGCGGGAGCGGGACTAGCGGCCAAGAGACCCAGTACTTC	CASSGSGTSGQETQYF
-	TRBV28	few	TRBJ1-2	TGTGCCAGCAGTTTAGTCGGGGGGGCGCGAGGCTACACCTTC	CASSLVGGARGYTF
TRBD1	TRBV7-8	-	TRBJ2-1	TGTGCCGGCTCCCGAGACAGGGGGGTTTACAATGAGCAGTTCTTC	CAGSRDRGVYNEQFF
-	TRBV27	once	TRBJ2-3	TGTGCCAGCAGCAAGTTGGAGTCTAGCACAGATACGCAGTATTTT	CASSKLESSTDTQYF
TRBD1	TRBV10-3	-	TRBJ2-5	TGTGCCATCAGCAGGAAGGAGGGACAGGGGCCCGAGACCCAGTACTTC	CAISRKEGQGPETQYF
TRBD1	TRBV9	-	TRBJ1-2	TGTGCCAGCAGCGCTCAGGGGGCGGACTATGGCTACACCTTC	CASSAQGADYGYTF
-	TRBV7-3	-	TRBJ2-1	TGTGCCAGCAGCTTAACTGGCGGTGAGCAGTTCTTC	CASSLTGGEQFF
-	TRBV5-1	few	TRBJ1-2	TGCGCCAGCAGCTTGGGAGGAAACTATGGCTACACCTTC	CASSLGGNYGYTF
-	TRBV29-1	-	TRBJ1-1	TGCAGCGTTGAACAGTCCGGGACAAGGAGTGGAGGTGCTTTCTTT	CSVEQSGTRSGGAFF
-	TRBV5-5	-	TRBJ1-2	TGTGCCAGCAGCTTGGAATCGGGTCCACTAATCTATGGCTACACCTTC	CASSLESGPLIYGYTF
-	TRBV27	-	TRBJ1-1	TGTGCCAGCAGTATCGCACAGGGAACTGAAGCTTTCTTT	CASSIAQGTEAFF
TRBD2	TRBV16	-	TRBJ2-4	TGTGCCAGCAGCGGGACTAGCGGGAGTGGGGCCAAAAACATTCAGTACTTC	CASSGTSGSGAKNIQYF
TRBD1	TRBV7-2	-	TRBJ1-1	TGTGCCAGCTCGACAGGGGCAGGAACTGAAGCTTTCTTT	CASSTGAGTEAFF
-	TRBV2	once	TRBJ2-3	TGTGCCAGCACCAGAATGGGGGGGGCCGCCACAGATACGCAGTATTTT	CASTRMGGAATDTQYF
-	TRBV24-1	-	TRBJ1-5	TGTGCCACCAGTGGCGCACAGGGTCGGGTTGGCAATCAGCCCCAGCATTTT	CATSGAQGRVGNQPQHF
TRBD2	TRBV7-3	-	TRBJ2-1	TGTGCCAGCAGCCCTTACCGCTCGGGAGGGGGGCTCTACAATGAGCAGTTCTTC	CASSPYRSGGGLYNEQFF